These 21 T cell receptor beta chains originate from one sample sequenced in a study of CXCR3-negative and CXCR3-positive naive CD8 T cells. TRB cDNA libraries were made by UMI-labeled 5' RACE. TCRdb re-called the 5' RACE reads and catalogs CDR3 proteins one per entry, DNA excluded. The sample table includes tens of thousands of distinct CDR3 sequences. Antigen specificity for these receptors is unknown. Findings and caveats of the study: CXCR3-negative naive cells had less hydrophobic TRB CDR3s than did CXCR3-positive naive cells.

The sequencing sample was made of naive CXCR3+ CD8+ T cells from blood. This sample's subset: CD45RO-CCR7+CD27+CD95- naive CD8+ T cells expressing CXCR3 (TNR3+). Receptors originate from a human donor in good health. Some clones in this sample may be carry-over from other donors' samples.

This rearrangement joins TRBV11-3 to TRBJ1-1. Per germline, CDR1 SGHNT and CDR2 YENEEA. The CDR3 sequence is 13 residues long. CDR3 residues: CASSFEGNTEAFF.

The gene calls are TRBV6-2 or TRBV6-3 and TRBJ2-3; absent DNA, TCRdb's TRBD1 call cannot be checked. This CDR3 is built from 16 residues. The germline CDR1 and CDR2 sequences are MNHEY and SVGEGT. This chain's CDR3 is CASSDLQGGRADTQYF.

The chain joins TRBV29-1 to TRBJ2-2. The CDR3 loop spans 12 amino acids. Germline V gene sequence: CDR1 SQVTM, CDR2 ANQGSEA. This chain's CDR3 is CSVFRPTGELFF.

V gene TRBV27 combines with J gene TRBJ2-1; TCRdb proposes TRBD1, but this gene call is untestable without DNA. The CDR3 length is 12 residues. Germline V gene lookup returns CDR1 MNHEY and CDR2 SMNVEV (reference sequence). CDR3 region: CASGQGFNEQFF.

CDR3 sequence: CASSFPTGVSPYEQYF. The chain links TRBV7-9 to TRBJ2-7; TCRdb's D gene call, TRBD2, goes unchecked for lack of DNA. This CDR3 region has 16 residues. Germline V gene lookup returns CDR1 SEHNR and CDR2 FQNEAQ (reference sequence).

This chain connects TRBV29-1 to TRBJ2-2. This CDR3 has 12 amino acids. The V gene's germline CDR1 is SQVTM and CDR2 ANQGSEA. CDR3 sequence reads: CSVVWGTGELFF.

The chain recombines TRBV2 with TRBJ1-1. The CDR3 length is 14 residues. Per the germline V gene, CDR1 is SNHLY and CDR2 is FYNNEI. The CDR3 region is CASLGGGGNTEAFF. Filled out from reference TRBV2 and TRBJ1-1, the complete variable domain reads EPEVTQTPSHQVTQMGQEVILRCVPISNHLYFYWYRQILGQKVEFLVSFYNNEISEKSEIFDDQFSVERPDGSNFTLKIRSTKLEDSAMYFCASLGGGGNTEAFFGQGTRLTVV.

The V call is TRBV4-2, the J call TRBJ1-1; checking the TCRdb D call of TRBD1 is not possible without DNA. The CDR3 contains 14 residues. In germline, CDR1 is LGHNA, CDR2 YNFKEQ. CDR3 region: CASSQLQGLTEAFF.

The chain has TRBV7-9 and TRBJ2-7; TCRdb's assignment of TRBD1 cannot be checked, as there is no DNA. The CDR3 has 14 residues. Germline CDR1 and CDR2: SEHNR and FQNEAQ (reference sequence). The chain's CDR3 is CASSDRDRAYEQYF.

The J gene is TRBJ1-1, the V gene TRBV4-1. This CDR3 has 17 residues. In germline, CDR1 is MGHRA, CDR2 YSYEKL. The CDR3 is CASSQDRTRALNTEAFF.

The chain's CDR3 is CSVLGTHSAYEQYF. The genes are TRBV29-1 and TRBJ2-7; lacking DNA, the TRBD1 call made by TCRdb goes unchecked. This CDR3 spans 14 amino acids. CDR1 SQVTM and CDR2 ANQGSEA come from the germline V gene.

CDR3: CASGPYSGTLIRNEQLF. The chain has TRBV28 and TRBJ2-1; TCRdb's D call of TRBD2 is untestable without DNA. The CDR3 runs to 17 residues. Germline V gene data show CDR1 as MDHEN and CDR2 as SYDVKM.

The rearrangement links TRBV15 to TRBJ2-1; the TRBD1 assignment by TCRdb is unverifiable without DNA. Germline lookup yields CDR1 LNHNV and CDR2 YYDKDF (reference sequence). The CDR3 extends over 15 amino acids. The CDR3 loop is CATSRGQGSYNEQFF.

The J gene is TRBJ2-7, the V gene TRBV7-8; TCRdb picks TRBD2, but there is no DNA to check that call. Germline V gene sequence: CDR1 SGHVS, CDR2 FQNEAQ. The CDR3 consists of 14 residues. The CDR3 reads CASSPWGTSREQYF. The variable domain in full, with the rest retrieved from reference TRBV7-8 and TRBJ2-7, is GAGVSQSPRYKVAKRGQDVALRCDPISGHVSLFWYQQALGQGPEFLTYFQNEAQLDKSGLPSDRFFAERPEGSVSTLKIQRTQQEDSAVYLCASSPWGTSREQYFGPGTRLTVT.

CDR3 region: CSVGEDGDPYGYTF. The chain links TRBV29-1 to TRBJ1-2. Germline CDR1 SQVTM, CDR2 ANQGSEA. The CDR3 has 14 residues.

The rearrangement links TRBV7-3 to TRBJ2-3; TCRdb's D call of TRBD2 is untestable without DNA. Germline V lookup: CDR1 SGHTA, CDR2 FQGTGA. CDR3 length: 13 amino acids. The chain's CDR3 is CASAGGFTDTQYF.

The rearrangement uses TRBV10-1 and TRBJ1-1; TCRdb's D gene call, TRBD1, goes unchecked for lack of DNA. Germline assignment: CDR1 WNHNN and CDR2 SYGVQD (reference sequence). This CDR3 spans 12 amino acids. This CDR3 reads CASRTGNTEAFF.

The chain carries TRBV4-3 and TRBJ2-1. The CDR3 length is 17 residues. Germline CDR1 LGHNA, CDR2 YSLEER. CDR3 amino acids: CASSQESRQDPYNEQFF.

The chain has TRBV24-1 and TRBJ2-5; the TCRdb call, TRBD2, lacks DNA for checking. Germline CDR1 reads KGHDR; CDR2 reads SFDVKD. The CDR3 has 13 amino acids. The CDR3 sequence: CATAYEGEETQYF.

The chain uses TRBV3-1 and TRBJ2-2; no DNA is available, so the TRBD1 call from TCRdb remains unchecked. Germline V gene data show CDR1 as LGHDT and CDR2 as YNNKEL (reference sequence). The CDR3 totals 15 residues. CDR3 loop: CASSQDQGGGGELFF.

The CDR3 reads CASSLTGAVTEAF. This chain uses TRBV5-1 with TRBJ1-1; no DNA is available, so the TRBD1 call from TCRdb remains unchecked. Germline V CDR1 and CDR2: SGHRS, YFSETQ. The CDR3 runs 13 residues.